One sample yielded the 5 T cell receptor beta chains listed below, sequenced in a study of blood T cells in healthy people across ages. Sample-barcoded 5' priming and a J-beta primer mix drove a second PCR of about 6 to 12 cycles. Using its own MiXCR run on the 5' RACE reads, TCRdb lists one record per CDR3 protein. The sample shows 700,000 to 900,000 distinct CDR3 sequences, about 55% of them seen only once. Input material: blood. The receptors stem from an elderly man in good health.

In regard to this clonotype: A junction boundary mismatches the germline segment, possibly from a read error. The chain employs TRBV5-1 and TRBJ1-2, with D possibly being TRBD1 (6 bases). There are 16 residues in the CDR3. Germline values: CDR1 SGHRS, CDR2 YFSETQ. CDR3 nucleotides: TGCACCAGCAGCCTGACCGGGACACCCTTTAACTATGGCTACACCTTC. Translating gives CTSSLTGTPFNYGYTF.

The CDR3 DNA is TGTGCCATCGCCGTTAGCCAAGAGACCCAGTACTTC. This encodes CAIAVSQETQYF. The rearrangement uses TRBV10-3 and TRBJ2-5; D call uncertain. Between the trimmed V and J ends, which lost 8 bases and 1 base, there was a span of 8 bases. This CDR3 contains 12 residues. Germline loops: CDR1 ENHRY, CDR2 SYGVKD.

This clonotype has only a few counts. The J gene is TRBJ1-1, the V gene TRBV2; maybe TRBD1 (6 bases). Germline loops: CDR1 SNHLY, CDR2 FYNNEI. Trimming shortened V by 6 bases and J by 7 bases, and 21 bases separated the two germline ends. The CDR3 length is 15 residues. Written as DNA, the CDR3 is TGTGCCAGCAGCCTCCCCACAGGGCTCACGGGTGAAGCTTTCTTT. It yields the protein CASSLPTGLTGEAFF.

As DNA, the CDR3 is TGTGCCAGCAGCCCGGGGGGTAATGAAGCTTTCTTT. This sequence encodes CASSPGGNEAFF. The chain employs TRBV7-8 and TRBJ1-1, with D perhaps matching TRBD1 (5 bases). Trimming cost V 5 bases and J 7 bases, with 11 bases left between them. Germline lookup yields CDR1 SGHVS and CDR2 FQNEAQ. The CDR3 contains 12 residues.

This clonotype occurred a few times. CDR3 sequence reads: CASRLNSYEQYF. The DNA for the CDR3 is TGTGCCAGCAGACTAAACTCCTACGAGCAGTACTTC. This chain connects TRBV6-5 to TRBJ2-5; D remains ambiguous. The end of the DNA is better explained by TRBJ2-7, so the J call may be wrong. CDR1 MNHEY and CDR2 SVGAGI come from the germline V gene. The CDR3 runs to 12 residues.